Only one count was recorded for the clone carrying this T cell receptor beta chain. Its antigen remains unidentified. Only in-frame clones appear in the TCRdb table, and some are missing; sequencing was by immunoSEQ multiplex PCR. The repertoire consists of 70,000 to 80,000 clones, with around 90% occurring once and the leading ten covering under 7.5%. Peripheral blood came from all dose cohorts at three timepoints. The entry originates in a study of OX40 agonist ivuxolimab in advanced cancers. The wider study: People who had prior anti-PD-1, anti-PD-L1 or anti-CTLA-4 therapy could take part, and around 43% had some. Notes on the study in general: The study did not work out the antigen specificity of the expanded peripheral T cells.

V trimming: 3 bases; J trimming: 2 bases; junction bases outside the gene matches: 10. The CDR3 sequence is 17 residues long. CDR1 is SGHAT and CDR2 is FQNNGV in the germline V gene. The V call is TRBV11-2, the J call TRBJ2-5, with TRBD1 matching 9 bases. The receptor comes from an adult with an advanced solid tumor such as melanoma, head and neck, liver or kidney cancer. Sequenced here: CD4+ or CD8+ T cells sorted from blood, sampled in a trial of the OX40 agonist ivuxolimab. CDR3 DNA: TGTGCCAGCAGCTTGGGGTTCCTAGGACAGGGGCAAGAGACCCAGTACTTC. Translated, it gives CASSLGFLGQGQETQYF.